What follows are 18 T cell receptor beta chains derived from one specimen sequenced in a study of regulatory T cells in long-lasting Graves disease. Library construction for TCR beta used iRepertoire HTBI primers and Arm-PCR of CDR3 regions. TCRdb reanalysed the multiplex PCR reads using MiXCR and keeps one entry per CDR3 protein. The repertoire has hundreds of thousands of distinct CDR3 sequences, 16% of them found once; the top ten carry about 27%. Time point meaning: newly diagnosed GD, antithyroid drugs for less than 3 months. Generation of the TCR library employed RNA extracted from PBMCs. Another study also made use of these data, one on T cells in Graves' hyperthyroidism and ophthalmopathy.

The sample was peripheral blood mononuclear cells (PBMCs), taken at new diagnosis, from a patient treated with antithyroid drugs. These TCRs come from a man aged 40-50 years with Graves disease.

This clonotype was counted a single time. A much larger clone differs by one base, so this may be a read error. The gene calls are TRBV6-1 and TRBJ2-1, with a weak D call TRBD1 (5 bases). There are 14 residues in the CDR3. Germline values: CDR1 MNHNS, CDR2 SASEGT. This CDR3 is CANSDRGIRHEQFF. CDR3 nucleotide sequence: TGTGCCAACAGTGATAGGGGTATTCGCCATGAGCAGTTCTTC.

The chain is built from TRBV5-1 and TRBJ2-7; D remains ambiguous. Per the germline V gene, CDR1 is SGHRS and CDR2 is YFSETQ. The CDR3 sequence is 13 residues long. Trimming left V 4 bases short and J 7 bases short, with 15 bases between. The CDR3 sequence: CASSEDGAGEQYF. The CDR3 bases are TGCGCCAGCAGCGAGGACGGAGCTGGAGAGCAGTACTTC.

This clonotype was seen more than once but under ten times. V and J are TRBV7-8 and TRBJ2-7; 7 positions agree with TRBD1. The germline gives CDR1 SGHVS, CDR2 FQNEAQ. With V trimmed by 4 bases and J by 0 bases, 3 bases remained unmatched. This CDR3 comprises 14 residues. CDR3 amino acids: CASSSGQTSYEQYF. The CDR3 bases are TGTGCCAGCAGCTCGGGACAGACCTCCTACGAGCAGTACTTC.

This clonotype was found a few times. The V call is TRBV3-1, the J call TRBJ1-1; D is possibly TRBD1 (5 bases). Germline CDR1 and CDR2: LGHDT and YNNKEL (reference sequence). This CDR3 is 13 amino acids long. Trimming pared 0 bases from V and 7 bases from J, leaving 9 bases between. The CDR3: CASSQEVGGEAFF. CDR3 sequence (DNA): TGTGCCAGCAGCCAAGAGGTTGGGGGTGAAGCTTTCTTT.

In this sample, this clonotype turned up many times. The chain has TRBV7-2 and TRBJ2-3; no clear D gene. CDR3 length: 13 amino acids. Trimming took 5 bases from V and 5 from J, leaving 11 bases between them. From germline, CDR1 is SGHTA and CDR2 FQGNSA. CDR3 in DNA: TGTGCCAGCAGCGATGTCGCGGAAGATACGCAGTATTTT. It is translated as CASSDVAEDTQYF.

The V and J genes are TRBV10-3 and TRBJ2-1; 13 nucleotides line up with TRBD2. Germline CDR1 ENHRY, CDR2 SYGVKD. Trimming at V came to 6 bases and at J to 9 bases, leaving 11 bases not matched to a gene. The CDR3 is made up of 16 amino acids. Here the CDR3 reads CAIRNTQGTSGVEQFF. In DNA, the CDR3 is TGTGCCATCAGAAACACCCAGGGGACTAGCGGGGTTGAGCAGTTCTTC.

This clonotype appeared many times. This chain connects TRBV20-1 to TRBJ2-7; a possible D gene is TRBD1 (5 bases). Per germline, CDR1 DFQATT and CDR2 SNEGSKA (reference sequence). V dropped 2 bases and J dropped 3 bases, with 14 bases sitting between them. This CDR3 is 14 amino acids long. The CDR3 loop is CSARPPAGNYEQYF. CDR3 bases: TGCAGTGCTAGACCCCCGGCAGGGAACTACGAGCAGTACTTC.

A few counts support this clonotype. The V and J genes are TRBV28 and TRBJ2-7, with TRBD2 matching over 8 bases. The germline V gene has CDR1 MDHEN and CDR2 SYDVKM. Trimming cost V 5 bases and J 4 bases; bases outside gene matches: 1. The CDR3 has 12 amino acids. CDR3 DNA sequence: TGTGCCAGCAGTCAGCGGGGGTACGAGCAGTACTTC. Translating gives CASSQRGYEQYF.

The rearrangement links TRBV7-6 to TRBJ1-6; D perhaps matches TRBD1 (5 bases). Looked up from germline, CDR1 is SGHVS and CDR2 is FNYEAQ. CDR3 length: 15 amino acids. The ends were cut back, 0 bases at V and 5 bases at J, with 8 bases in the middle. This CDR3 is CASSLAAGNNSPLHF. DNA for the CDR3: TGTGCCAGCAGCTTAGCCGCAGGGAATAATTCACCCCTCCACTTT.

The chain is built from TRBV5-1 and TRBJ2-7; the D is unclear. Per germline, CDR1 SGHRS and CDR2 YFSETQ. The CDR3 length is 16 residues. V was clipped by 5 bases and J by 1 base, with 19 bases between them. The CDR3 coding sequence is TGCGCCAGCAGTATCTCGGCAGGCGGTAGATCCTACGAGCAGTACTTC. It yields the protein CASSISAGGRSYEQYF.

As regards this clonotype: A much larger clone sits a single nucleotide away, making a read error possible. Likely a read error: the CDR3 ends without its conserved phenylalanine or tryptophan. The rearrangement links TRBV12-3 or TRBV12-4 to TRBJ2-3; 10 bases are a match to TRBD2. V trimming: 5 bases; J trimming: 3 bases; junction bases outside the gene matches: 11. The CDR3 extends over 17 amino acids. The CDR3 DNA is TGTGCCAGCAGTCTGCGGGCTAGCGGGGGAGGGACAGATACGCAGTATTCT. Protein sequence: CASSLRASGGGTDTQYS.

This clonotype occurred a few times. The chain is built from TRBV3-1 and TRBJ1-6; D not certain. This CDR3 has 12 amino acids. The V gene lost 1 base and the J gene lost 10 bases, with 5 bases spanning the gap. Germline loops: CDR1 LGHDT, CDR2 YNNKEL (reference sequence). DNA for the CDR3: TGTGCCAGCAGCCAAGCTTACTCACCCCTCCACTTT. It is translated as CASSQAYSPLHF. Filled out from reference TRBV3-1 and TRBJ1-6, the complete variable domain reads DTAVSQTPKYLVTQMGNDKSIKCEQNLGHDTMYWYKQDSKKFLKIMFSYNNKELIINETVPNRFSPKSPDKAHLNLHINSLELGDSAVYFCASSQAYSPLHFGNGTRLTVT.

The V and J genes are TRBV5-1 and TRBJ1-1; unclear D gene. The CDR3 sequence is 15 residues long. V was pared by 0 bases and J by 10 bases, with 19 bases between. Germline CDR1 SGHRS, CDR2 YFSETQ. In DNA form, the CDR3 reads TGCGCCAGCAGCTTGGGGGCAGACCGCCTGATTGGAGCTTTCTTT. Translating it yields CASSLGADRLIGAFF.

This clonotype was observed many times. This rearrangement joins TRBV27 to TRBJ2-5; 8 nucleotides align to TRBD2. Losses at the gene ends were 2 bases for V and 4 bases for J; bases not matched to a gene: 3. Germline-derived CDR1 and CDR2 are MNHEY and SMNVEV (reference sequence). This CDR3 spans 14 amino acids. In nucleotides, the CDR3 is TGTGCCAGCAGTTTAACTAGCGGTGTAGAGACCCAGTACTTC. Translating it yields CASSLTSGVETQYF.

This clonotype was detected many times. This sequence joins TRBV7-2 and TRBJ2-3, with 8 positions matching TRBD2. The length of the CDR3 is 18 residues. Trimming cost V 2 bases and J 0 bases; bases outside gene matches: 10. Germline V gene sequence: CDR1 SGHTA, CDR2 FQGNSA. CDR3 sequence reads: CASSLNGGGSVSTDTQYF. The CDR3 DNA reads TGTGCCAGCAGCTTAAATGGCGGGGGGTCGGTTAGCACAGATACGCAGTATTTT.

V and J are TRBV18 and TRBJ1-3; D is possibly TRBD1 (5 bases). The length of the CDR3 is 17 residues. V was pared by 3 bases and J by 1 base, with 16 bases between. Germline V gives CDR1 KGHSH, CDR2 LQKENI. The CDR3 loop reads CASSPPGPGRSGNTIYF. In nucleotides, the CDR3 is TGTGCCAGCTCACCTCCGGGACCCGGAAGGTCTGGAAACACCATATATTTT.

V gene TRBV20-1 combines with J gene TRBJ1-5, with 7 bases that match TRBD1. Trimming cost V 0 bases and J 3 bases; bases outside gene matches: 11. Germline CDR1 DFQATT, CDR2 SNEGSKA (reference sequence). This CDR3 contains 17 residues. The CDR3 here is CSARDPKTGSYNQPQHF. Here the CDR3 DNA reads TGCAGTGCTAGAGATCCGAAGACAGGGTCCTACAATCAGCCCCAGCATTTT.

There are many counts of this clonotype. The CDR3 spells CASSQRSLPSYEQYF. CDR3 DNA: TGTGCCAGCAGCCAACGATCCTTACCCTCCTACGAGCAGTACTTC. The chain employs TRBV4-2 and TRBJ2-7; no reliable D call. The germline V and J ends were trimmed by 2 bases and 0 bases, with 11 bases remaining between them. The CDR3 extends over 15 amino acids. Per germline, CDR1 LGHNA and CDR2 YNFKEQ.